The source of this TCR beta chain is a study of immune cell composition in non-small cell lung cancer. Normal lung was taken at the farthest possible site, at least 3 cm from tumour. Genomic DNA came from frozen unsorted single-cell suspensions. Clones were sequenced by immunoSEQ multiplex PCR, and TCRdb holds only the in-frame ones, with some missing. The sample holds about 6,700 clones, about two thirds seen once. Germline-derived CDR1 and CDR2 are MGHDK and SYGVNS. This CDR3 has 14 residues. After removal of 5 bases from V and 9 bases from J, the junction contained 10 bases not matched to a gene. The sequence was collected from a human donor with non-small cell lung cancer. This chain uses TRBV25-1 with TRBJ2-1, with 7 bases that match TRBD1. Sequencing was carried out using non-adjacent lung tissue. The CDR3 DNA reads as TGTGCCAGCAGTTCCTCTTCAGGGGGATCTGAGCAGTTCTTC. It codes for CASSSSSGGSEQFF.